Sequencing of this TCR beta chain was carried out in a study of OX40 agonist ivuxolimab in advanced cancers. Study in general: It was ivuxolimab, an agonistic anti-OX40 (CD134) antibody, that patients were treated with. Dose-escalation cases comprised hepatocellular carcinoma, melanoma, renal cell or head and neck cancer.

In the case of this clone: Its target is not known.

Only in-frame clones appear in the TCRdb table, and some are missing; sequencing was by immunoSEQ multiplex PCR. This repertoire shows about 80,000 clones, around nine tenths found once; its top ten account for around 4.9%. CDR1 and CDR2 from the germline V gene are KGHSH and LQKENI. CDR3 length: 15 amino acids. Trimming took 2 bases from V and 2 from J, leaving 13 bases between them. Overall study results and limits: The investigators did not determine what antigen specificity the expanded peripheral T cells had.

A history of autoimmune disease or systemic immunosuppression excluded patients. Sequencing used CD4+ or CD8+ T cells sorted from blood, obtained in a trial of the OX40 agonist ivuxolimab. The sequence derives from an adult with an advanced solid tumor such as melanoma, head and neck, liver or kidney cancer. The chain couples TRBV18 to TRBJ2-7, with TRBD1 as a possible D gene (6 bases). The DNA for the CDR3 is TGTGCCAGCTCACCAGGGCAGGGGCGGACCTACGAGCAGTACTTC. It is translated as CASSPGQGRTYEQYF.